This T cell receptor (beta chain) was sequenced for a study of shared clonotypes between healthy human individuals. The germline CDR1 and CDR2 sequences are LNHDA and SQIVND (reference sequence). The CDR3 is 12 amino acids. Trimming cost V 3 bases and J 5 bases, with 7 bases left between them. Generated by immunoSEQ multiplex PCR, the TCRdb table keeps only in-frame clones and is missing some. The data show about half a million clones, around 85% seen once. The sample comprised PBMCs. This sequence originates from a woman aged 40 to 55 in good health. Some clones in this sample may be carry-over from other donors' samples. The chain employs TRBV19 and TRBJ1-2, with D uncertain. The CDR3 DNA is TGTGCCAGTAGTATGGTGGAGTATGGCTACACCTTC. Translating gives CASSMVEYGYTF.